This T cell receptor beta chain was documented in a study of tumor-infiltrating lymphocytes in primary liver carcinoma. The wider study: All patients had surgically resected primary liver carcinoma.

Alongside blood RNA obtained from unsorted whole blood, germline DNA was also extracted. Patients carried chronic HBV infection without prior treatment. Peripheral blood, around 4 milliliters, was collected prior to surgery. A few counts support this clonotype. The antigen remains unidentified. Reverse transcription of 500 to 650 ng total RNA with a constant-region primer produced TCR beta cDNA. Slightly modified ARM-PCR, run as three nested multiplex PCR rounds, produced the TCR beta libraries. A single record per CDR3 protein comes from TCRdb applying MiXCR to the multiplex PCR reads. Counted here are fewer than 400,000 distinct CDR3 sequences, approximately 60% occurring once; the ten biggest clones make up approximately 9%. Findings of the study overall: In tumor-adjacent and tumor-blood pairs, overlap was lower than in tumor region pairs.

This sequence was found in a man aged 35 to 55 with primary liver carcinoma and hepatitis B virus infection. The sample comprised peripheral blood.

The CDR3 DNA reads as TGTGCCAGCAACAAGCCCCAGGGACTAGCGAACAATGAGCAGTTCTTC. This translates into CASNKPQGLANNEQFF. This sequence joins TRBV28 and TRBJ2-1, with 10 positions matching TRBD2. CDR3 length: 16 residues. Trimming took 7 bases from V and 5 from J; bases not matched to a gene: 11. The germline gives CDR1 MDHEN, CDR2 SYDVKM.